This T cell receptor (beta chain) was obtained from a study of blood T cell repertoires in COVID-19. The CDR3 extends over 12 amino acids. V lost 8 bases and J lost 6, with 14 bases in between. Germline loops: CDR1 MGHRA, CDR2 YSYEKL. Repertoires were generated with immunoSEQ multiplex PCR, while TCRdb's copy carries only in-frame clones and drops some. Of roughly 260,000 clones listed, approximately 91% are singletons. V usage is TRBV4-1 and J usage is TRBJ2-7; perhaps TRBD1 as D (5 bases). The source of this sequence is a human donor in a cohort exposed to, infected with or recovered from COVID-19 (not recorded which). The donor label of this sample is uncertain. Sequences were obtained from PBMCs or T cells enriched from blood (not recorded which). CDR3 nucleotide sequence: TGCGCCAGCTCGACCGGACAAGGCGAGCAGTACTTC. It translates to CASSTGQGEQYF.